This record concerns one T cell receptor (beta chain) sequence. What it binds is not known. These data belong to a study of T-cell memory formation after mild COVID-19. For the study at large: Clusters of TCRs were largely donor specific. Study-level results: The pre-infection memory compartment contained some responding clones, suggesting cross-reactive memory joined.

Trimming left V 0 bases short and J 6 bases short, with 9 bases between. Germline V gene sequence: CDR1 SGHRS, CDR2 YFSETQ. The CDR3 consists of 13 residues. UMIs and sample barcodes were carried by the TCR alpha and TCR beta cDNA libraries that 5'RACE produced using constant-segment primers. TCRdb re-called the 5' RACE reads through MiXCR, storing one row per CDR3 protein. Counted here are a few hundred thousand distinct CDR3 sequences, approximately 7.6% occurring once; the ten biggest clones make up roughly 23%. This TCR was recovered from a man aged 18 to 29 who had mild COVID-19 (a few samples of this study predate the infection). Cell type and time point are not known. This chain links TRBV5-1 with TRBJ1-2; D uncertain. The sequenced sample consisted of PBMCs or a T cell subset sorted from them (not recorded which). The CDR3, as DNA: TGCGCCAGCAGCTTGGTCAAGGGCGATGGCTACACCTTC. This sequence encodes CASSLVKGDGYTF.